One and the same sample provided the 17 T cell receptor beta chains below, sequenced in a study of CD8+ T cells in alopecia areata. CD4, CD8alpha, NKG2D, NKG2ACE and other markers were used to sort pooled cutaneous lymph node cells. Investigators isolated RNA and reverse transcribed it into cDNA to act as the sequencing template. Assay used: immunoSEQ multiplex PCR; TCRdb lists only in-frame clones, some missing. Listed for the sample are about 270,000 clones, none seen a single time. The sample taken for sequencing was CD4+ T cells sorted from a lymph node. The receptors come from a C3H/HeJ mouse with alopecia areata. Strain haplotype at MHC: H2-k.

Worth noting for this clone: Gene labels here are mouse ones. The read ends 4 residues early relative to the CDR3; the germline J gene fills the gap. The identical CDR3 is also encoded by other nucleotide sequences in the sample. The J gene is TRBJ2-5, the V gene TRBV19, with 8 bases fitting TRBD1. The CDR3 loop spans 15 amino acids. The V segment lost 1 base and the J segment 3 bases; nucleotides outside the gene matches: 4. Germline lookup yields CDR1 FNHDT and CDR2 SITEND (reference sequence). The sequenced part of the CDR3 DNA is TGTGCCAGCAGTATATCGGACAGGGTACAAGAC. Translating it yields CASSISDRVQD. In full, the CDR3 is CASSISDRVQDTQYF.

This clone was detected a few times. The genes are named according to mouse. The CDR3 goes on 4 residues after the read ends, and that part is filled in from the germline J gene. The chain couples TRBV13-1 to TRBJ2-2; possibly TRBD1 for D (5 bases). Trimming cost V 0 bases and J 4 bases, with 10 bases left between them. There are 15 residues in the CDR3. The V gene's germline CDR1 is NSHNY and CDR2 SYGAGN. Here the CDR3 reads CASSDEGRSTGQLYF. CDR3 DNA, as far as it was read: TGTGCCAGCAGTGATGAGGGGAGAAGCACCGGG.

This clone has more than one count but fewer than ten. Gene labels here are mouse ones. The read ends 4 residues shy of where the CDR3 ends; the end is completed using the germline J gene. The sample holds other DNA sequences that translate to the same CDR3. V usage is TRBV19 and J usage is TRBJ2-3, with D hard to call. The CDR3 has 12 residues. The germline gives CDR1 FNHDT, CDR2 SITEND (reference sequence). The ends were cut back, 4 bases at V and 0 bases at J, with 3 bases in the middle. The CDR3 loop reads CASSLSAETLYF. The DNA read from the CDR3 is TGTGCCAGCAGTCTTAGTGCAGAA.

This clone was detected only a few times. The genes and germline here are from mouse. From the germline J gene comes the end of the CDR3, since the read stops 4 residues before it. V usage is TRBV13-2 and J usage is TRBJ2-7, with D perhaps matching TRBD2 (6 bases). The CDR3 length is 15 residues. CDR1 is NNHNN, CDR2 SYGAGS, per germline (reference sequence). Trimming left V 1 base short and J 0 bases short, with 11 bases between. The CDR3 is CASGDWGRSSYEQYF. The CDR3 bases that were read are TGTGCCAGCGGTGATTGGGGGAGGAGCTCCTAT.

As concerns this clone: Gene names and germline match the mouse. The read ends 4 residues shy of where the CDR3 ends; the end is completed using the germline J gene. The same CDR3 is also encoded by other DNA sequences in this sample. The chain employs TRBV13-1 and TRBJ2-5, with 8 bases identical to TRBD1. The germline CDR1 and CDR2 sequences are NSHNY and SYGAGN. The length of the CDR3 is 14 residues. The CDR3 region is CASSDRGRGDTQYF. Incomplete CDR3 DNA: TGTGCCAGCAGTGACAGGGGGCGCGGCGAC.

This clone was seen at least ten times. Mouse germline and gene names are used. Read data end 4 residues before the CDR3 end; the end is taken from the germline J gene. Other DNA variants within this sample encode the same CDR3. V usage is TRBV5 and J usage is TRBJ2-3; 7 nucleotides match TRBD2. CDR3 size: 15 residues. Germline trimming cut 1 base from V and 0 bases from J; bases unmatched to any gene: 1. Per the germline V gene, CDR1 is LGHNA and CDR2 is YNLKQL (reference sequence). The CDR3 DNA, read in part, is TGTGCCAGCAGCCAAGTTGGGGGGAGTGCAGAA. Residues: CASSQVGGSAE. The full CDR3 protein is CASSQVGGSAETLYF.

Concerning this clone: Gene and germline names: mouse. The CDR3 extends 4 residues past the end of the read, so its final part is completed from the germline J gene. This chain connects TRBV13-1 to TRBJ2-1; D unresolved. The CDR3 runs 16 residues. CDR1 is NSHNY, CDR2 SYGAGN, per germline. V lost 0 bases to trimming and J lost 1 base, with 11 bases between them. CDR3 bases read: TGTGCCAGCAGTGATGCGCCAGGTTCGAACTATGCT. It specifies CASSDAPGSNYA. The entire CDR3 protein reads CASSDAPGSNYAEQFF.

This clone was detected only a few times. Gene names are mouse gene names. The read halts 4 residues ahead of the CDR3 end, with the missing end drawn from the germline J gene. Different DNA sequences within this sample yield the same CDR3. This chain links TRBV1 with TRBJ2-3; TRBD1 matches at 10 bases. The CDR3 is 16 amino acids. The germline V gene encodes CDR1 NSQYPW and CDR2 LRSPGD (reference sequence). V shed 1 base and J 1 base; nucleotides not matched to a gene: 2. This chain's CDR3 is CTCSAGGTGGAETLYF. Incomplete CDR3 DNA: TGCACCTGCAGTGCAGGAGGGACAGGGGGTGCAGAA.

This clone was recorded a few times. Gene names and germline match the mouse. The read halts 4 residues ahead of the CDR3 end, with the missing end drawn from the germline J gene. Other nucleotide sequences in the sample specify the same CDR3. The chain combines TRBV13-3 with TRBJ2-7; TRBD1 matches 7 bases. This CDR3 is 13 amino acids long. The germline gives CDR1 NNHDY, CDR2 SYVADS. Here the CDR3 reads CASSDRGQYEQYF. The DNA read from the CDR3 is TGTGCCAGCAGTGATAGGGGACAGTAT.

This clone occurred a few times. Gene names follow the mouse nomenclature. The DNA ends 4 residues before the CDR3 does, and the rest of the CDR3 is filled in from the germline J gene. Other DNA sequences from this sample encode an identical CDR3 as well. This chain joins TRBV13-1 and TRBJ2-4; TRBD2 matches at 11 bases. In germline, CDR1 is NSHNY, CDR2 SYGAGN. The CDR3 totals 15 residues. V shed 2 bases and J 1 base; nucleotides not matched to a gene: 0. CDR3 DNA (partial): TGTGCCAGCAGTGAGGGACTGGGGGGTCAAAAC. Amino acids: CASSEGLGGQN. The CDR3 reads in full as CASSEGLGGQNTLYF.

This clone was detected a few times. Any gene name here is a mouse gene name. The CDR3 is cut off 4 residues early in the read; its end comes from the germline J gene. The rearrangement links TRBV1 to TRBJ2-7; 7 nucleotides match TRBD1. Germline CDR1 reads NSQYPW; CDR2 reads LRSPGD (reference sequence). The CDR3 extends over 15 amino acids. V gave up 2 bases and J gave up 0 bases; unmatched junction bases: 4. The sequenced CDR3 bases are TGCACCTGCAGTGCAACCCGGGACAGCTCCTAT. It encodes CTCSATRDSSY. Given in full, the CDR3 is CTCSATRDSSYEQYF.

On this clone: Gene names and germline match the mouse. The read finishes 4 residues shy of the CDR3 end, and the germline J gene is used to complete it. The chain uses TRBV5 and TRBJ2-3; 8 bases match TRBD2. Germline CDR1 reads LGHNA; CDR2 reads YNLKQL (reference sequence). The CDR3 is 15 amino acids. With 6 bases clipped from V and 0 bases from J, the junction kept 5 bases outside the gene matches. CDR3 DNA (partial): TGTGCCAGCAGACGGGACTGGACTAGTGCAGAA. Translating gives CASRRDWTSAE. The whole CDR3 protein is CASRRDWTSAETLYF.

With regard to this clone: Gene names follow the mouse nomenclature. Read data end 4 residues before the CDR3 end; the end is taken from the germline J gene. The sample has other DNA sequences that encode this CDR3 too. V gene TRBV13-1 combines with J gene TRBJ1-1, with a possible D match to TRBD1 (6 bases). V lost 0 bases to trimming and J lost 4 bases, with 10 bases between them. CDR1 and CDR2 from the germline V gene are NSHNY and SYGAGN. The CDR3 covers 14 residues. The chain's CDR3 is CASSDVRGGTEVFF. The DNA read from the CDR3 is TGTGCCAGCAGTGATGTCAGGGGAGGCACA.

This clone occurred a few times. Gene names are the mouse ones. The read terminates 4 residues before the CDR3 end, so the remaining end is supplied by the germline J gene. The chain links TRBV19 to TRBJ2-5; tentative D call: TRBD2 (6 bases). The CDR3 has 12 residues. Germline V gene sequence: CDR1 FNHDT, CDR2 SITEND (reference sequence). The CDR3 protein is CASSLGMDTQYF. CDR3 DNA (partial): TGTGCCAGCAGTCTGGGGATGGAC.

On this clone: The gene names given are mouse names. The sequence runs out 4 residues before the end of the CDR3; the remainder is reconstructed from the germline J gene. This sample includes further DNA sequences coding for the same CDR3. The chain recombines TRBV31 with TRBJ2-1; 13 nucleotides match TRBD2. The germline V gene has CDR1 GKSSPN and CDR2 SITVG. The CDR3 runs 15 residues. V was pared by 3 bases and J by 5 bases, with 4 bases of the junction left unmatched. CDR3 region: CAWRGLGGRDAEQFF. The CDR3 DNA, read in part, is TGTGCCTGGAGAGGACTGGGGGGGCGCGATGCT.

This clone was seen more than once but under ten times. Genes and germline come from the mouse. With the read ending 4 residues before the CDR3 end, the germline J gene is used to fill in that end. The rearrangement uses TRBV14 and TRBJ2-1; TRBD2 agrees at 13 bases. After removal of 5 bases from V and 3 bases from J, the junction contained 5 bases not matched to a gene. The CDR3 has 16 amino acids. Germline CDR1 reads SGHDT; CDR2 reads FRDEAV. The covered CDR3 bases are TGTGCCAGCAGCCACGGACTGGGGGGGCTCTATGCT. This encodes CASSHGLGGLYA. In full, the CDR3 is CASSHGLGGLYAEQFF.

This clone was recorded a few times. All gene names here are mouse names. The read terminates 4 residues ahead of where the CDR3 ends, so the germline J gene completes it. Other nucleotide sequences in the sample specify the same CDR3. The rearrangement links TRBV5 to TRBJ2-2; 8 positions agree with TRBD2. Losses at the gene ends were 4 bases for V and 2 bases for J; bases not matched to a gene: 3. CDR1 is LGHNA and CDR2 is YNLKQL in the germline V gene (reference sequence). The CDR3 sequence is 15 residues long. Partial CDR3 DNA: TGTGCCAGCAGCCCGGGGGGGCGCAACACCGGG. The encoded protein is CASSPGGRNTG. In full, the CDR3 reads CASSPGGRNTGQLYF.